This T cell receptor (beta chain) derives from a study of blood T cell repertoires in COVID-19. The assay was immunoSEQ multiplex PCR, and TCRdb's table has in-frame clones only and misses some. The sample shows under 150,000 clones, over 75% of them seen only once. The table lists this clone with a few counts. The CDR3 is 12 residues long. J lost 6 bases, V lost 5 bases, and 3 bases had no gene match. Germline-derived CDR1 and CDR2 are SEHNR and FQNEAQ (reference sequence). This clonotype was obtained from a woman aged 60-75 years with active COVID-19. This sequence joins TRBV7-9 and TRBJ2-7; TRBD1 aligns across 8 bases. Material: peripheral blood. The CDR3 DNA sequence: TGTGCCAGCAGCGTTGACAGGGGCGAGCAGTACTTC. Protein: CASSVDRGEQYF.